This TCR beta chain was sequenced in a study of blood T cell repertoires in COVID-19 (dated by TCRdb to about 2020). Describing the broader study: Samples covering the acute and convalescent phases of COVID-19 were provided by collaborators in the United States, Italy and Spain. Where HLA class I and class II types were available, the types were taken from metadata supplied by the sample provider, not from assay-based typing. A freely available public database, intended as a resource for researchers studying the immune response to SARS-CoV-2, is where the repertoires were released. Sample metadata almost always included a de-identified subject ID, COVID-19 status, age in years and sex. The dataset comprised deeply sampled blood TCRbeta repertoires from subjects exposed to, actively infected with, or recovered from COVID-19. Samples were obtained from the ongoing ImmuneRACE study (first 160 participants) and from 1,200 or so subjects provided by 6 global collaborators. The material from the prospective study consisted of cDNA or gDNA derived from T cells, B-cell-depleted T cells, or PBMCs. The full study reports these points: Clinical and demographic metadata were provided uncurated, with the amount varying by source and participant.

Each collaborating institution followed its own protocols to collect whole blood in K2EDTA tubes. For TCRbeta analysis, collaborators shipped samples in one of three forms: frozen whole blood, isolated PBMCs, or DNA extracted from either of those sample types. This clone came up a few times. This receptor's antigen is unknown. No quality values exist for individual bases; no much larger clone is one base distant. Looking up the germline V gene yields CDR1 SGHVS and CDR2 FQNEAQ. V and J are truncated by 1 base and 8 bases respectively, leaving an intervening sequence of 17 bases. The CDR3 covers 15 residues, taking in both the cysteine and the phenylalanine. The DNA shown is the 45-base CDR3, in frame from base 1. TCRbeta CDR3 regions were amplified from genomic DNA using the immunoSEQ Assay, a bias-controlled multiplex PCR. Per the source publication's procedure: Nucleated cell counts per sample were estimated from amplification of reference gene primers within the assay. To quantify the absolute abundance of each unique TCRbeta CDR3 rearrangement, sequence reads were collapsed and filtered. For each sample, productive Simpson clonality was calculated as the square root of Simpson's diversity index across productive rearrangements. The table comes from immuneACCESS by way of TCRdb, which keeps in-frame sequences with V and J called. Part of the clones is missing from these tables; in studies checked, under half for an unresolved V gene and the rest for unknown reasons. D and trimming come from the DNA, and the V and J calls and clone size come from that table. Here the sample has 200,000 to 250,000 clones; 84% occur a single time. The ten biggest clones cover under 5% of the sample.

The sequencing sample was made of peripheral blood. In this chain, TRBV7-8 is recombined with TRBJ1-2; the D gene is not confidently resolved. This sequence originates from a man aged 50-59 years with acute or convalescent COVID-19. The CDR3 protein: CASSLEFGQPHGYTF. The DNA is TGTGCCAGCAGCTTAGAATTTGGGCAGCCCCACGGCTACACCTTC.